These T cell receptor beta chains were read from a single sample in a study of blood T cell repertoires in COVID-19. This table comes from immunoSEQ multiplex PCR, and its TCRdb copy is limited to in-frame clones, with some not included. Among 90,000 or so clones listed, 87% were seen once. The source material was peripheral blood. All receptors derive from a human donor in a cohort sampled during active COVID-19. Both conserved end residues are trimmed from each CDR3. D genes are given only for firm matches.

CDR3aa	j_gene	d_gene	v_gene
ASTPLEADYTEAF	TRBJ1-1	NA	TRBV5-1
ASSLLQGLNEKLF	TRBJ1-4	NA	TRBV5-5
ASSPELDYGYT	TRBJ1-2	NA	TRBV12-3/TRBV12-4
ASSQGRETSIGRGQF	TRBJ2-1	TRBD2	TRBV4-3
ASTLGGGNTEAF	TRBJ1-1	NA	TRBV2
ASSLRDWQETQY	TRBJ2-5	NA	TRBV7-9
ASGGAGGLNQPQH	TRBJ1-5	TRBD1	TRBV28
ASSLGQGQVYGKLF	TRBJ1-4	TRBD1	TRBV7-9
ASSLGQGNYGYT	TRBJ1-2	TRBD1	TRBV9
ASGPLANEQF	TRBJ2-1	TRBD2	TRBV7-7
ASSTPGQGTREQY	TRBJ2-7	TRBD1	TRBV11-2
AWGGPGLSTDTQY	TRBJ2-3	NA	TRBV30
ASSPSGGYGYT	TRBJ1-2	NA	TRBV27
ASSETGTNQPQH	TRBJ1-5	NA	TRBV9
ASSWQTAYEQY	TRBJ2-7	NA	TRBV2
ASTPTGPSNQPQH	TRBJ1-5	NA	TRBV19
ATSDPIYNEQF	TRBJ2-1	NA	TRBV24-1
ASSLGLAADTQY	TRBJ2-3	TRBD2	TRBV7-3
ASSVSGGYGYT	TRBJ1-2	TRBD1	TRBV2
ASTGRGGGTDTQY	TRBJ2-3	TRBD2	TRBV10-3
AISEQSSGNTIY	TRBJ1-3	NA	TRBV10-3
ASSFRGGETQY	TRBJ2-5	NA	TRBV5-1
ASSQEWTGSSYEQY	TRBJ2-7	TRBD1	TRBV4-1
ASSSTEINTGELF	TRBJ2-2	NA	TRBV5-1
ASSYADYNSPLH	TRBJ1-6	NA	TRBV6-5
AISVLAEGDTQY	TRBJ2-3	TRBD2	TRBV10-3
ASSSGTGVSYEQY	TRBJ2-7	TRBD1	TRBV5-6
ASSLNLGGAF	TRBJ1-1	NA	TRBV28
ASSSEIAGPQETQY	TRBJ2-5	TRBD2	TRBV11-2
ASSPLVSSTDTQY	TRBJ2-3	NA	TRBV18